A selection of T cell receptor beta chains follows, all from one sample in a study of early T cells in non-severe SARS-CoV-2 infection. TCRdb recomputed calls from the 5' RACE reads with MiXCR, one row per CDR3 protein. The table shows approximately 77,000 distinct CDR3 sequences, with around 16% occurring only once. The sample was whole blood. The source of these receptors is an adult who was a healthcare worker with PCR-confirmed SARS-CoV-2 infection or an uninfected control (not recorded which). Both conserved end residues are part of each CDR3. Fields, in order: J gene, V gene, D gene, clone size, CDR3 DNA, CDR3 protein. A D gene is named only where the DNA matches it firmly. Not every row has a clone size; where given, it reads once, few, many or a size class.

TRBJ1-5 TRBV12-3/TRBV12-4 TRBD1 many TGTGCCAGCAGGGGGACAGGGGTTCAGCCCCAGCATTTT CASRGTGVQPQHF
TRBJ1-4 TRBV10-2 NA NA TGCGCCAGCAGTATGGACCTACAAAATGAAAAACTGTTTTTT CASSMDLQNEKLFF
TRBJ1-3 TRBV28 NA NA TGTGCCAGCAGTTTTCCCCAAGGGGACCACTCTGGAAACACCATATATTTT CASSFPQGDHSGNTIYF
TRBJ2-3 TRBV7-3 TRBD2 NA TGTGCCAGCAGCTCAAGACTAGCGGGTACGGATACGCAGTATTTT CASSSRLAGTDTQYF
TRBJ1-5 TRBV5-5 TRBD1 NA TGTGCCAGCAGCTCTACGCTCAGGGGGCGGGTAGAGCCCCAGCATTTT CASSSTLRGRVEPQHF
TRBJ2-3 TRBV30 NA NA TGTGCCTGGTGGGACGGTCTATTTAGCACAGATACGCAGTATTTT CAWWDGLFSTDTQYF
TRBJ1-4 TRBV28 NA NA TGTGCCAGCAGTTTAGGCGGGAGGGAACGGGAAAAACTGTTTTTT CASSLGGREREKLFF
TRBJ1-4 TRBV7-2 NA NA TGTGCCAGCAGCTATTCCACAGGGCTTAATGAAAAACTGTTTTTT CASSYSTGLNEKLFF
TRBJ2-3 TRBV3-1 TRBD2 NA TGTGCCAGCAGCCAAGCAGCGGGAGGCGTGGATACGCAGTATTTT CASSQAAGGVDTQYF
TRBJ2-1 TRBV7-9 TRBD2 NA TGTGCCTGGGACACTCTAGCGGGAGAAATCGGCAATGAGCAGTTCTTC CAWDTLAGEIGNEQFF
TRBJ1-1 TRBV5-1 NA many TGCGCCAGCAGATTGCAGGGTTTGGGGATGAACACTGAAGCTTTCTTT CASRLQGLGMNTEAFF
TRBJ1-2 TRBV3-1 TRBD1 NA TGTGCCAGCAGCCCACGACAGGGTATGCACTATGGCTACACCTTC CASSPRQGMHYGYTF
TRBJ2-1 TRBV20-1 TRBD2 few TGCAGTGCTAGTGGCGGGAGGGTCCCCCTCAATGAGCAGTTCTTC CSASGGRVPLNEQFF
TRBJ1-2 TRBV27 NA NA TGTGCCAGCTGGGGGGGACGAGGATATGGCTACACCTTC CASWGGRGYGYTF
TRBJ2-5 TRBV2 NA NA TGTGCCAGCAGTGGGCGGGGACAGACCCAGTACTTC CASSGRGQTQYF
TRBJ2-2 TRBV14 NA NA TGTGCCAGCAGCACGCTTACGATCGGGACAAGTCGGACCGGGGAGCTGTTTTTT CASSTLTIGTSRTGELFF
TRBJ2-5 TRBV13 TRBD1 many TGTGCCAGCAGCTCATGGACAGGGCAAGAGACCCAGTACTTC CASSSWTGQETQYF
TRBJ2-7 TRBV5-6 NA few TGTGCCAGCAGCTTGGCCCGGACGGTTTCCTACGAGCAGTACTTC CASSLARTVSYEQYF
TRBJ1-1 TRBV7-8 NA NA TGTGCCAGCAGCTTAGTGGGGGTCGGCTTGGGTTCAATGAACACTGAAGCTTTCTTT CASSLVGVGLGSMNTEAFF
TRBJ1-4 TRBV20-1 NA few TGCAGTGCTAGAGGGGCCTCAGGAGGGACATTTGCAACTAATGAAAAACTGTTTTTT CSARGASGGTFATNEKLFF
TRBJ1-3 TRBV6-1 NA few TGTGCCAGCAGAGAAACAGGGTTCGGTGGAAACACCATATATTTT CASRETGFGGNTIYF
TRBJ1-4 TRBV6-1 NA many TGTGCCAGCAGTGTAACGGAAAAACTGTTTTTT CASSVTEKLFF
TRBJ2-3 TRBV9 NA few TGTGCCAGCAGCATCCGGACGACTCCAGATACGCAGTATTTT CASSIRTTPDTQYF
TRBJ2-2 TRBV7-9 NA NA TGTGCCAGCAGCTTATTGTTTTCGAACACCGGGGAGCTGTTTTTT CASSLLFSNTGELFF
TRBJ2-7 TRBV7-2 TRBD2 NA TGTGCCAGCAGCCGGACTAGCGGGCCCTACGAGCAGTACTTC CASSRTSGPYEQYF
TRBJ2-3 TRBV20-1 NA few TGCAGTGCCCGGGACACCACAGATACGCAGTATTTT CSARDTTDTQYF
TRBJ1-6 TRBV2 NA NA TGTGCCAGCAGTGAGAAGGCAGGGCGTTCACCCCTCCACTTT CASSEKAGRSPLHF
TRBJ2-3 TRBV18 TRBD2 few TGTGCCAGCTCACCAGGGGGGGGCACAGATACGCAGTATTTT CASSPGGGTDTQYF
TRBJ1-1 TRBV4-1 TRBD1 many TGCGCCAGCAGCCACCAGGGGGAGGGCACTGAAGCTTTCTTT CASSHQGEGTEAFF
TRBJ2-1 TRBV5-1 TRBD1 few TGCGCCAGCAGCCCGCGCAGGGGGCTTAGCTCCTACAATGAGCAGTTCTTC CASSPRRGLSSYNEQFF
TRBJ1-5 TRBV10-2 NA NA TGCGCCAGCGGGGGGGGAGTAGGTCAGCCCCAGCATTTT CASGGGVGQPQHF
TRBJ2-5 TRBV11-2 NA few TGTGCCAGCAGCTTAGATGCGGAATTTGTCGAGGGGGCCCAGTACTTC CASSLDAEFVEGAQYF
TRBJ2-7 TRBV12-3/TRBV12-4 NA few TGTGCCAGCAGTATCCGACAGGACTACGAGCAGTACTTC CASSIRQDYEQYF